This T cell receptor (beta chain) came from a study of T cells after posttransplantation cyclophosphamide. The method was immunoSEQ multiplex PCR; TCRdb's version includes in-frame clones alone and lacks a portion of them. The table includes several thousand clones, 85% to 90% detected once. The table lists this clone with a few counts. J lost 1 base, V lost 5 bases, and 10 bases had no gene match. The CDR3 has 18 residues. In germline, CDR1 is LNHDA, CDR2 SQIVND (reference sequence). The sequence derives from a woman aged 55 to 70 in good health, CMV-negative, and a related stem cell transplant donor. The J gene is TRBJ2-1, the V gene TRBV19; 11 bases line up with TRBD2. Sequencing was carried out using memory CD4+ T cells sorted from PBMCs. This CDR3 reads CASSSYRLAGGSYNEQFF. The CDR3 DNA reads TGTGCCAGTAGTTCCTATCGGCTAGCGGGAGGTTCCTACAATGAGCAGTTCTTC. The full variable domain, with the rest looked up from reference TRBV19 and TRBJ2-1, is DGGITQSPKYLFRKEGQNVTLSCEQNLNHDAMYWYRQDPGQGLRLIYYSQIVNDFQKGDIAEGYSVSREKKESFPLTVTSAQKNPTAFYLCASSSYRLAGGSYNEQFFGPGTRLTVL.